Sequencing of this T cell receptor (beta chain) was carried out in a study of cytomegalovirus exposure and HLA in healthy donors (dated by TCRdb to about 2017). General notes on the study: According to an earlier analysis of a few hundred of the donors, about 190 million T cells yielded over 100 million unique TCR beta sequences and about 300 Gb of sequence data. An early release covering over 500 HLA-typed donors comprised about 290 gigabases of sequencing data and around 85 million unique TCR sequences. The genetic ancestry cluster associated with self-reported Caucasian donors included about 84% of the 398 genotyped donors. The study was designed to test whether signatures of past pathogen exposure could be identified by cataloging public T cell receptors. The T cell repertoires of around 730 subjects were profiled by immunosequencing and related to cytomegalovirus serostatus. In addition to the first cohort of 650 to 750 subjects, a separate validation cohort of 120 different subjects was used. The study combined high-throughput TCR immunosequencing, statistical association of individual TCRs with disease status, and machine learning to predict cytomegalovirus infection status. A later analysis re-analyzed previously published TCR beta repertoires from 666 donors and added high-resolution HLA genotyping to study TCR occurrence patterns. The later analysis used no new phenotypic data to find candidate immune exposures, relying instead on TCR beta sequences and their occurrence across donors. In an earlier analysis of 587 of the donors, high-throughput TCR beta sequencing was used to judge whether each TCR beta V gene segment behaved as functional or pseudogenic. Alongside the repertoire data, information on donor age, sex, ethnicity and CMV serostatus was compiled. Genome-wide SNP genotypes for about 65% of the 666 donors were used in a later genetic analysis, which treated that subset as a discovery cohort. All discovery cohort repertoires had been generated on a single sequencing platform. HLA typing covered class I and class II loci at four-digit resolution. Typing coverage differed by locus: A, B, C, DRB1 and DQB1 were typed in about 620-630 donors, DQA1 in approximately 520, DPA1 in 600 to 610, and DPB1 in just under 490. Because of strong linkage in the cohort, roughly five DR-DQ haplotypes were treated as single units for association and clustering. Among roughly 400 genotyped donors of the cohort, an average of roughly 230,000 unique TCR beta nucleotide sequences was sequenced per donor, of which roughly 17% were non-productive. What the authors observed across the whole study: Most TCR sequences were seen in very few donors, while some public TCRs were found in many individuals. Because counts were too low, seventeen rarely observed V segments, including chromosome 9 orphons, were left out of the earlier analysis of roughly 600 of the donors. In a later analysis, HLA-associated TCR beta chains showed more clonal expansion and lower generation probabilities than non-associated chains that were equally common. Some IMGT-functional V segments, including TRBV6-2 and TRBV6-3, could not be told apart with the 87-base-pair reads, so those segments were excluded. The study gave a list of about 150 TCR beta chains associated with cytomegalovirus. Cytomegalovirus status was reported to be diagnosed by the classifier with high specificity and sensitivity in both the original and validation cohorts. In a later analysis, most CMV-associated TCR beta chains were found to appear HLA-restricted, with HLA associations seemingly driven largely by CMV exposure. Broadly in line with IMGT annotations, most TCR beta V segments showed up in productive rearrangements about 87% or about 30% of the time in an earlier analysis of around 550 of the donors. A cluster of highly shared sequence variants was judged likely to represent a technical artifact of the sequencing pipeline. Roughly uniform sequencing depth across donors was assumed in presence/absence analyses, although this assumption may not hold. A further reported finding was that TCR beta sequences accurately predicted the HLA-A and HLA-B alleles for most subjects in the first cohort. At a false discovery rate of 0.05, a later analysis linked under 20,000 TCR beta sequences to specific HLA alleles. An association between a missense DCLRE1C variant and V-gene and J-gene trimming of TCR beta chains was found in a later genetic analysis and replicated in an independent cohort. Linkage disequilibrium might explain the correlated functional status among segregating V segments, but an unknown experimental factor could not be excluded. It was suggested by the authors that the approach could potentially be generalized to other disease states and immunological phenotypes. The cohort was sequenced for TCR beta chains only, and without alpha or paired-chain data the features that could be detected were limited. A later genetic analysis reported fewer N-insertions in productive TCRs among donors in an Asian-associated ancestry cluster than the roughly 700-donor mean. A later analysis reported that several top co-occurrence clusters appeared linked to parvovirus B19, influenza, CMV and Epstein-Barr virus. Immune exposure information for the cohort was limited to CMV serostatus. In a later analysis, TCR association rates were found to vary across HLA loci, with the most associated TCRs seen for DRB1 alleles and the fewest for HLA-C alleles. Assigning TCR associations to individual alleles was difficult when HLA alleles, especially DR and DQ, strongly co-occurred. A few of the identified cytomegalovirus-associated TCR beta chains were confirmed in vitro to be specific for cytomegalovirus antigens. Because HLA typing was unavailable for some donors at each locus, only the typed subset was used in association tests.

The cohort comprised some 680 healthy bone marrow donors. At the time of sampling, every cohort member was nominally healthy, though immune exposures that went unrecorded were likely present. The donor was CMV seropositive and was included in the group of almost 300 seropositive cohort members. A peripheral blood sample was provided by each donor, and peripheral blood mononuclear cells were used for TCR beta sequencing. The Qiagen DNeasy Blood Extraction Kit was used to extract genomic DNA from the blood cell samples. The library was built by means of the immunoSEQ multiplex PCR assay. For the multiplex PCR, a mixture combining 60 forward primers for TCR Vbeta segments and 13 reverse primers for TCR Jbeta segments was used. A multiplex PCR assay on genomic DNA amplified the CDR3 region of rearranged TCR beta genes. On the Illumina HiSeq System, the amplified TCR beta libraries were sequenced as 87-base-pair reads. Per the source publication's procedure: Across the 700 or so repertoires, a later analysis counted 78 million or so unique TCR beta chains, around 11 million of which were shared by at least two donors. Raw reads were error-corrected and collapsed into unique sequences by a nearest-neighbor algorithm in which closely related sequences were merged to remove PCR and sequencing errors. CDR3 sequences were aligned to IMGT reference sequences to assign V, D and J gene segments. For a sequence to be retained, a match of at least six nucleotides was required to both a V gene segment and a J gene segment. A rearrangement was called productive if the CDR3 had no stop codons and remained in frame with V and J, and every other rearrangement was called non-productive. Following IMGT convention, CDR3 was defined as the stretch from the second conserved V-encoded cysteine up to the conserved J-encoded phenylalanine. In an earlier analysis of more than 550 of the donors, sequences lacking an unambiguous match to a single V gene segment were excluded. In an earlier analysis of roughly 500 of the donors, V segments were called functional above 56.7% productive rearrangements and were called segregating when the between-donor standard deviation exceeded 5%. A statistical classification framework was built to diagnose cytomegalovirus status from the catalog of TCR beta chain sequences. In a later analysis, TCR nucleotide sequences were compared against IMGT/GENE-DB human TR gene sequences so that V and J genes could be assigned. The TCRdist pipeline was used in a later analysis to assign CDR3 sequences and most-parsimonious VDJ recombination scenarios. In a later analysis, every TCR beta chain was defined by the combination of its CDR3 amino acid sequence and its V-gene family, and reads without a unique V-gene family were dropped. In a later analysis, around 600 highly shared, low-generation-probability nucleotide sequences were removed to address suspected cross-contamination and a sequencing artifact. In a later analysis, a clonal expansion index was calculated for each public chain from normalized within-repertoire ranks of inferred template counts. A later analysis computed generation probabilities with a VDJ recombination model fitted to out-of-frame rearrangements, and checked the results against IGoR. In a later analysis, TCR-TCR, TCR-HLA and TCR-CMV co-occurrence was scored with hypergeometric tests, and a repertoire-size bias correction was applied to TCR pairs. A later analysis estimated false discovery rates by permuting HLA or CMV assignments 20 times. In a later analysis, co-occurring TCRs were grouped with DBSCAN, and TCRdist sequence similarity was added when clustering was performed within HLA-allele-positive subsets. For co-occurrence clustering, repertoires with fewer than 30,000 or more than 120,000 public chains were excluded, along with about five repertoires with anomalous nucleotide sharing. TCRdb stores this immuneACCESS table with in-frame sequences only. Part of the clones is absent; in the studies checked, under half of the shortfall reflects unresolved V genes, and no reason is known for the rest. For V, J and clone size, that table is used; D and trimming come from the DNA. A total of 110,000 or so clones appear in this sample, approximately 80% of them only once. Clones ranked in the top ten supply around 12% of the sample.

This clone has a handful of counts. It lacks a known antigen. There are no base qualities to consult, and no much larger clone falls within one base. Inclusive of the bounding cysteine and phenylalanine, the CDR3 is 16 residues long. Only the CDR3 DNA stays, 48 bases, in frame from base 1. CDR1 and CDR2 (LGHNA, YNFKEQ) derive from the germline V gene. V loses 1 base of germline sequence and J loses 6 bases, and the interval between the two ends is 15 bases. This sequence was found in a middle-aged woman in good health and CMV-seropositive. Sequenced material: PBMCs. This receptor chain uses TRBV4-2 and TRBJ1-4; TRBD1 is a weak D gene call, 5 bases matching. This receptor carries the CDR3 CASSQGAATVHEKLFF. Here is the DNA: TGTGCCAGCAGCCAAGGGGCCGCGACAGTCCATGAAAAACTGTTTTTT.